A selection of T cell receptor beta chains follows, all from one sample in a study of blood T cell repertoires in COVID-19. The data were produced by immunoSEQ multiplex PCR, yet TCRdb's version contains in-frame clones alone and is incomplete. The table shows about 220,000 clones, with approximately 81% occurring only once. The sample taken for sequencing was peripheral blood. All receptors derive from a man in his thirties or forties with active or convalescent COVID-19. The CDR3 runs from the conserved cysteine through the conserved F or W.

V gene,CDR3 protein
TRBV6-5,CASSYSRDAAFF
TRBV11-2,CASSSGGTGWDYEQYF
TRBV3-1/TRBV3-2,CASSSELVRDTEAFF
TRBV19,CASSILGAAEAFF
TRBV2,CASSEGGGYTF
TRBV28,CASSRQGNRRTQYF
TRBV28,CASSLRQGAGSNTEAFF
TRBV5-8,CASSFMGAYGYTF
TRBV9,CASSAQAGGTEAFF
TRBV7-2,CASSSPGTGEGEQYF
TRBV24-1,CATSGAAVEPQHF
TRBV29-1,CSARSTEAFF
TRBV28,CASSLAGPNTGELFF
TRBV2,CASRREAGELFF
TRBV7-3,CASSPGTGGLHEQYF
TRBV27,CASSSRTEAFF
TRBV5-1,CARGPGQGGYEQYF
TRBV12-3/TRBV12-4,CASSLQGRYGYTF
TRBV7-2,CASRLGGAPNSPLHF
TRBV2,CASSPDRIQETQYF
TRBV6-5,CAIRSHEQYF
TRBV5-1,CASSLEPGPYGYTF
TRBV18,CASSPRRNTGELFF
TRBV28,CASSQGTSGGAAELFF
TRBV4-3,CASGYLLAGPYEQYF
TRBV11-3,CASSLASRSGANVLTF
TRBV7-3,CASSNPQGSYNEQFF
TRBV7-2,CASSFDKSYEQYF
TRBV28,CASSGGALSGTDTQYF
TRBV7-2,CASSSVAGGGYEQYF
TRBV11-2,CASSTTTAPAF
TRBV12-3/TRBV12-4,CASSGDFTQYF
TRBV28,CASSTSIGLETQYF
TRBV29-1,CSVVLRDYTYNEQFF
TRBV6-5,CASRSSTNYGYTF
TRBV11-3,CASTCGRIHEQYF
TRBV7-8,CASSLVGLETQYF
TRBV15,CATSREALLAGGSDTQYF
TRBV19,CASMGGIANTGELFF
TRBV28,CASRFPGREGDAEAFF
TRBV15,CATSRWGRDQPQHF
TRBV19,CASMKDSRGNQPQHF
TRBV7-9,CASSQTGASGRPPLHF
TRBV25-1,CASSARQTNEKLFF
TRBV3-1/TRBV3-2,CASSPQGASYNEQFF
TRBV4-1,CASSQVPFDTEAFF
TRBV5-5,CASSTDRFQETQYF
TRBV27,CASSQGWGTAQFPYF
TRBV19,CASRGDRDLTEAFF
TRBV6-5,CASSYYRTGSNEQYF
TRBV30,CAWRAGGRSPLHF
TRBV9,CASSVEGQNYGYTF
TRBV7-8,CASSLEGVVGGYTF
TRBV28,CASSPTGGALLNYGYTF
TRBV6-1,CASSDQNTEAFF
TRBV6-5,CASRTRQHNQPQHF
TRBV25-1,CASKGGEKLFF
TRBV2,CASSRSLNEQFF
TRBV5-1,CASSLEDSSYEQYF